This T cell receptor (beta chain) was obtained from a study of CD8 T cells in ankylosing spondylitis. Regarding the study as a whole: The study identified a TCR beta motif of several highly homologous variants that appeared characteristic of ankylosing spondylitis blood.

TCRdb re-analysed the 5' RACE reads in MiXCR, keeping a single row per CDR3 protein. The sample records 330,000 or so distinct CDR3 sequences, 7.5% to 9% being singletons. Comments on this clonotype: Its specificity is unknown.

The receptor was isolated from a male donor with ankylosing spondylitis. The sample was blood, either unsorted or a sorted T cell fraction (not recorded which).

In DNA form, the CDR3 reads TGCGCCAGCAGCTACAGTGGCCAAGAGACCCAGTACTTC. Its translation: CASSYSGQETQYF. This chain joins TRBV5-1 and TRBJ2-5; no firm D call. Trimming stripped 3 bases from V and 1 base from J, with 7 bases between. This CDR3 comprises 13 residues. Germline V gives CDR1 SGHRS, CDR2 YFSETQ.